Sequencing of this T cell receptor (beta chain) was carried out in a study of graft-versus-host responses after intestinal transplantation. Background on the study: Anti-thymocyte globulin served as induction for all recipients, who then took tacrolimus and steroids for two to three years.

Stimulators, 200,000 irradiated and violet-dye-labeled cells, were plated with 200,000 CFSE-labeled responder cells. The reaction was completed, and proliferating CFSE-low CD3+CD4+ and CD3+CD8+ responders were then sorted. This clone was observed a handful of times. The CDR3 covers 13 residues. Germline V gene sequence: CDR1 MDHEN, CDR2 SYDVKM. The ends lost 1 base at V and 13 bases at J; junction bases unmatched: 7. TCRdb's table, derived via immunoSEQ multiplex PCR, lists solely in-frame clones and lacks some. The repertoire holds around 21,000 clones, around 33% seen once, with 2% to 2.5% in the top ten.

The TCR comes from a human patient who was an organ donor for intestinal transplantation. J is TRBJ2-3 and V is TRBV28, with 8 bases aligning to TRBD1. This specimen consisted of alloreactive CD4+ T cells from a mixed lymphocyte reaction culture, obtained before transplantation. The subset: CFSE-low proliferating T cells sorted from approximately 6-day pre-transplant mixed lymphocyte reaction (GvH or HvG direction). The CDR3 DNA is TGTGCCAGCAGTTTATCCAGACAGGGGATTAAGTATTTT. It encodes CASSLSRQGIKYF.